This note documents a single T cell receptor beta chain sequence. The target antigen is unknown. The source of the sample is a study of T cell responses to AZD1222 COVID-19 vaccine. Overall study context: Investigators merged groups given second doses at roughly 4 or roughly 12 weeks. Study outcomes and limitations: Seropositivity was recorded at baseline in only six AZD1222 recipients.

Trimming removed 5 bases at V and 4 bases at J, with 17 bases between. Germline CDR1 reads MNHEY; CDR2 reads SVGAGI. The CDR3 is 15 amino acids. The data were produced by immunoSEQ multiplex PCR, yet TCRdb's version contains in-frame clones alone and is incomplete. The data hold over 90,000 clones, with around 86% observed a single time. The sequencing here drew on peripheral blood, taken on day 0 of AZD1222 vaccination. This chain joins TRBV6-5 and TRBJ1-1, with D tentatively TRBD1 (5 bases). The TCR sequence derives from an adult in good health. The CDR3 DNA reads TGTGCCAGCAGTCCCTGGGACGACCCGAGCACTGAAGCTTTCTTT. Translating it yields CASSPWDDPSTEAFF.